The T cell receptor (beta chain) under discussion was sequenced for a study of T cells after yellow fever vaccination. Findings of the study overall: Relatively few clonotypes were ones that appeared in both CD4 and CD8 compartments. The study found a weaker secondary response that peaked faster, day 5 versus 15. At 95% to 98% for CD4 and approximately 88% for CD8, most primary-vaccination clones showed up again after the booster.

Template-switching 5'RACE yielded the TCR cDNA; a universal primer site and UMIs were added in the process. A single record per CDR3 protein comes from TCRdb applying MiXCR to the 5' RACE reads. The repertoire holds 250,000 or so distinct CDR3 sequences, with roughly 3.7% as singletons. This clonotype was counted many times. Its antigen is unknown. The CDR3 runs 17 residues. The germline V gene encodes CDR1 LNHDA and CDR2 SQIVND (reference sequence). V lost 9 bases and J 0 bases, leaving 18 bases between the germline ends. The sequence came from a man aged 18 to 30 who received the YFV17D yellow fever vaccine. Sequencing used PBMCs, obtained 15 days after the yellow fever booster vaccination. This chain joins TRBV19 and TRBJ1-6; D gene ambiguous. DNA for the CDR3: TGTGCCAGCCCGAATCGGACGGCGAGCTCCTATAATTCACCCCTCCACTTT. It codes for CASPNRTASSYNSPLHF.